This TCR beta chain is from a study of human T cells and chemical hapten exposure. Study context: The patients, most of them female, presented with alopecia areata, totalis or universalis.

Study findings and constraints: Expanded TCRs created a significantly greater count of big CDR3 similarity clusters than controls did.

A single record per CDR3 protein comes from TCRdb applying MiXCR to the RACE reads. The repertoire holds fewer than 50,000 distinct CDR3 sequences, more than 8% seen once, with 20% to 30% in the top ten. The CDR3 extends over 16 amino acids. Trimming stripped 3 bases from V and 4 bases from J, with 16 bases between. CDR1 is SGHVS and CDR2 is FQNEAQ in the germline V gene. Specified time point: patch test 3, about 24 weeks after DPC sensitization. Treatment given: therapeutic diphenylcyclopropenone sensitization with weekly scalp DPC. Unfractionated whole blood served as the source for total RNA extraction. Staff drew blood before applying each patch test. Donors, patients with alopecia ranging from 18 to 70 years old and judged suitable for DPC, provided samples. A note on this clonotype: The antigen remains unidentified.

The sample in question was whole blood, obtained in connection with sensitization to the hapten diphenylcyclopropenone (DPC). The origin of this receptor is a man aged 45-60 years with alopecia areata. Some clones in this sample may be carry-over from other donors' samples. The V and J genes are TRBV7-8 and TRBJ1-5, with D possibly matching TRBD1 (6 bases). The CDR3 DNA follows: TGTGCCAGCAGCTTCCAAGACAGGCGGGAAAATCAGCCCCAGCATTTT. This gives the protein CASSFQDRRENQPQHF.